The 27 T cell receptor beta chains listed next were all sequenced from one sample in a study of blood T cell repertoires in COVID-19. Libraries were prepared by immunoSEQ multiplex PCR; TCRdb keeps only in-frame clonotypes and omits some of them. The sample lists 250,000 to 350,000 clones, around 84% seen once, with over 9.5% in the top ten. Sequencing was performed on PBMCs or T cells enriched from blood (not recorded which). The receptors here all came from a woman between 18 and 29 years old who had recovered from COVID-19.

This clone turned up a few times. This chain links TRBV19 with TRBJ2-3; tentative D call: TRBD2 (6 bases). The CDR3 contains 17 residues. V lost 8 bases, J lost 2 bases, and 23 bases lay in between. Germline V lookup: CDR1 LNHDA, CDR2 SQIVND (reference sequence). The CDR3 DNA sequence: TGTGCCAGTGAAAGTGAACCAGAGGAGGGAAACACAGATACGCAGTATTTT. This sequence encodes CASESEPEEGNTDTQYF.

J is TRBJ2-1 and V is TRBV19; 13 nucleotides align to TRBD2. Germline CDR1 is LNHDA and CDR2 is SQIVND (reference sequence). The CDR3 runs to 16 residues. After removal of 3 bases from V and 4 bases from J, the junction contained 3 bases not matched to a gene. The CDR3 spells CASSIPGLAGYNEQFF. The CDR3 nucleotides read TGTGCCAGTAGTATTCCGGGACTAGCGGGGTACAATGAGCAGTTCTTC.

The CDR3: CASSFLSGSKSSTDTQYF. In nucleotides, the CDR3 is TGTGCCAGCAGCTTTCTTTCCGGGAGTAAATCTAGCACAGATACGCAGTATTTT. The V and J genes are TRBV5-4 and TRBJ2-3; D is possibly TRBD2 (6 bases). Trimming took 2 bases from V and 0 from J, leaving 19 bases between them. This CDR3 region has 18 residues. In germline, CDR1 is SGHNT, CDR2 YYREEE (reference sequence).

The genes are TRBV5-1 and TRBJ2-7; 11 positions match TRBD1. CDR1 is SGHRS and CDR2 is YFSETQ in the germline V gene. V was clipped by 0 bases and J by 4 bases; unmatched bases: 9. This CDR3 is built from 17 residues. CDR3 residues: CASSLGTGQGAFYEQYF. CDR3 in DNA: TGCGCCAGCAGCTTGGGGACCGGACAGGGGGCGTTTTACGAGCAGTACTTC.

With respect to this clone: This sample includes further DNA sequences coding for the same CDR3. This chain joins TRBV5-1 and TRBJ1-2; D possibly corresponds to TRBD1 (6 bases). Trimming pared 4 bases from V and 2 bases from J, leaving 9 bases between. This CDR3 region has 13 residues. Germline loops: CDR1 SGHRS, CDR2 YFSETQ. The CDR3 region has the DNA TGCGCCAGCAGCCAGGACAGCAACTATGGCTACACCTTC. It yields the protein CASSQDSNYGYTF.

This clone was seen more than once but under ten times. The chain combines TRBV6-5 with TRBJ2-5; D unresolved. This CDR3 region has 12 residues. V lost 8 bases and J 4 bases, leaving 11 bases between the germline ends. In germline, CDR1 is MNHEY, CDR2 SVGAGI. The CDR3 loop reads CASGRRRETQYF. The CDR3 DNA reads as TGTGCCAGCGGGCGCCGTCGAGAGACCCAGTACTTC.

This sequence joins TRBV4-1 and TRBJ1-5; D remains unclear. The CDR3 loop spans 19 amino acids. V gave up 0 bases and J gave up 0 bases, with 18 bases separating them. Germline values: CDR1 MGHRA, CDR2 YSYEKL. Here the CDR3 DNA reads TGCGCCAGCAGCCAAGAAGGTGGCGGAGGGTATCATAGCAATCAGCCCCAGCATTTT. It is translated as CASSQEGGGGYHSNQPQHF.

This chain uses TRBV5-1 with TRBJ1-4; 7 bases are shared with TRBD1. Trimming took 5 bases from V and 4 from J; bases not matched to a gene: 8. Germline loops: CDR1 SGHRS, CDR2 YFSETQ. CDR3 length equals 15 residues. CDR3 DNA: TGCGCCAGCAGTTGGGGACAGCCGGATAATGAAAAACTGTTTTTT. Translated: CASSWGQPDNEKLFF.

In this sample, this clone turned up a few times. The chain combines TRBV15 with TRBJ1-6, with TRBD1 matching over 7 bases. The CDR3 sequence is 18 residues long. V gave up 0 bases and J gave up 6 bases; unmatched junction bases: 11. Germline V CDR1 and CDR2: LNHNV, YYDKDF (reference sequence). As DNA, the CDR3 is TGTGCCACCAGCAGAGAGGGCCGTCATCAGGGGGTTAATTCACCCCTCCACTTT. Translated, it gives CATSREGRHQGVNSPLHF.

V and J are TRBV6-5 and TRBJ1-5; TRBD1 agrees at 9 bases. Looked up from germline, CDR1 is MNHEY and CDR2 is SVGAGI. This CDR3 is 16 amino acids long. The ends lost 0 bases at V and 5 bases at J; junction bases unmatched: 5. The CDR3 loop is CASSYSAGQGYQPQHF. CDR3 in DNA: TGTGCCAGCAGTTACTCCGCGGGACAGGGCTATCAGCCCCAGCATTTT.

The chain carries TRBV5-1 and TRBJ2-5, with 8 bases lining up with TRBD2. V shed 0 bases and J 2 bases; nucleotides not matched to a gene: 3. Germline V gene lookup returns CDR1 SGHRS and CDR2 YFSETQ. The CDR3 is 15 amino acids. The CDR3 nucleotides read TGCGCCAGCAGCTTGGATCCGGGAGGGCAAGAGACCCAGTACTTC. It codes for CASSLDPGGQETQYF.

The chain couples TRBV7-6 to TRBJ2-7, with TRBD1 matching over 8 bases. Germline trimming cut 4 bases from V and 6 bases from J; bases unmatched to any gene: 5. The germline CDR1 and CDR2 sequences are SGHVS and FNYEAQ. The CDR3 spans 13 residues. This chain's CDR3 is CASSSDRGSEQYF. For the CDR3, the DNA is TGTGCCAGCAGCTCCGACAGGGGAAGCGAGCAGTACTTC.

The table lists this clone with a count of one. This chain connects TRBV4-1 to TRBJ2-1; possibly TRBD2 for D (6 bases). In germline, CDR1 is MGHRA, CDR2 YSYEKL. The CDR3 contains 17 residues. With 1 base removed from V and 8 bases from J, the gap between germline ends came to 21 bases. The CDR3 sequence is CASSQGMVMEGLDEQFF. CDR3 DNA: TGCGCCAGCAGCCAAGGTATGGTGATGGAGGGGCTGGATGAGCAGTTCTTC.

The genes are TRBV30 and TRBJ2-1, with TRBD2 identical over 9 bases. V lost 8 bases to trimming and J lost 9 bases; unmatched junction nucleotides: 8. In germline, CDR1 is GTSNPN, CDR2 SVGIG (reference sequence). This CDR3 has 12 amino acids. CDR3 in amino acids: CAAGGRFGEQFF. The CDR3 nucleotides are TGTGCCGCGGGGGGGCGTTTCGGTGAGCAGTTCTTC.

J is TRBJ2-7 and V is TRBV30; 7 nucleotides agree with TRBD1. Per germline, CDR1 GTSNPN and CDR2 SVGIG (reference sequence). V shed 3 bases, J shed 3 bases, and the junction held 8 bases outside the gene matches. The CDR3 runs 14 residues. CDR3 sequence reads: CAWSRQGSSYEQYF. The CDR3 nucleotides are TGTGCCTGGAGCCGACAGGGCTCTAGCTACGAGCAGTACTTC.

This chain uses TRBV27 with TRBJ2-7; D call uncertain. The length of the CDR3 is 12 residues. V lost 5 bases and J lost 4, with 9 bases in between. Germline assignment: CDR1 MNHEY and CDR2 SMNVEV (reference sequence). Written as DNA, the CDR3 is TGTGCCAGCAGTCGGAACGGGTACGAGCAGTACTTC. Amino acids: CASSRNGYEQYF.

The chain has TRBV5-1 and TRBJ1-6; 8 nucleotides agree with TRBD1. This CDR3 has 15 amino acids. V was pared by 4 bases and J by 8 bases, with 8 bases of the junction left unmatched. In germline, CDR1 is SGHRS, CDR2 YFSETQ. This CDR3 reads CASSQLTGGDSPLHF. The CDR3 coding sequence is TGCGCCAGCAGCCAACTTACAGGGGGGGATTCACCCCTCCACTTT.

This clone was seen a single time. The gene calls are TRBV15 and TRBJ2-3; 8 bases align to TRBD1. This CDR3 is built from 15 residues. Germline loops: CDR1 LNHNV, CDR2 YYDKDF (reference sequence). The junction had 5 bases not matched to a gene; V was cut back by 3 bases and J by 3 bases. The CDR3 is CATSRDRAGTDTQYF. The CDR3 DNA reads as TGTGCCACCAGCAGGGACAGGGCAGGGACAGATACGCAGTATTTT.

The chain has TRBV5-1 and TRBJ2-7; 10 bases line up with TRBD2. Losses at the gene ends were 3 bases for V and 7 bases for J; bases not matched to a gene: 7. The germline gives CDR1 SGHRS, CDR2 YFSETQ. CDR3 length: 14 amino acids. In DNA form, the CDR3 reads TGCGCCAGCAGCTCTCTAGCGGGAGTGGGTGAGCAGTACTTC. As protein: CASSSLAGVGEQYF.

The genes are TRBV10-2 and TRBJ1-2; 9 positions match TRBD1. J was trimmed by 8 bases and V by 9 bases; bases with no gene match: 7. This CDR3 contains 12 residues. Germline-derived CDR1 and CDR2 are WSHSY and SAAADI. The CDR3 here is CASKQGAGGYTF. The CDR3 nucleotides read TGCGCCAGTAAACAGGGGGCGGGAGGCTACACCTTC.

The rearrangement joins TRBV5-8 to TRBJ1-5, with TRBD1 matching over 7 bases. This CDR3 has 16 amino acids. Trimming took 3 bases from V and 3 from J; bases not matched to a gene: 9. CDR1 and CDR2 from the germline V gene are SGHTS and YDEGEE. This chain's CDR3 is CASSSSTGSLNQPQHF. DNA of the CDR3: TGTGCCAGCAGCTCATCGACAGGGTCGCTCAATCAGCCCCAGCATTTT.

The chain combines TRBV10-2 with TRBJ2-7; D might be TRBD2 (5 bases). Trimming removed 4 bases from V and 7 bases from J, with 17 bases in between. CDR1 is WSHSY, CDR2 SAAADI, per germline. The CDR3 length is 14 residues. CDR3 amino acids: CASSVFQEVREQYF. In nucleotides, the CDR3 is TGCGCCAGCAGTGTCTTCCAGGAGGTACGGGAGCAGTACTTC.

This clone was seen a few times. The CDR3 region has the DNA TGTGCCTGGAGCGCAGGGCCTAATGAAAAACTGTTTTTT. Protein product: CAWSAGPNEKLFF. V gene TRBV30 combines with J gene TRBJ1-4; the D gene is possibly TRBD1 (5 bases). With 3 bases removed from V and 3 bases from J, the gap between germline ends came to 8 bases. Looked up from germline, CDR1 is GTSNPN and CDR2 is SVGIG (reference sequence). The CDR3 sequence is 13 residues long.

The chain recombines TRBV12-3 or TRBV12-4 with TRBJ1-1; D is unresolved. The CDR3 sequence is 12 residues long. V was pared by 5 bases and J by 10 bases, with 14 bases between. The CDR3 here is CASSILGRGAFF. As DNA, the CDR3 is TGTGCCAGCAGTATTCTCGGACGGGGAGCTTTCTTT.

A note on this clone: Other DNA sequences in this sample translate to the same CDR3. The CDR3, as DNA: TGTGCCAGTAGTATGACAGGGGCCTCCTACGAGCAGTACTTC. Translated: CASSMTGASYEQYF. The genes are TRBV19 and TRBJ2-7; 8 bases agree with TRBD1. Germline CDR1 and CDR2: LNHDA and SQIVND (reference sequence). V trimming: 3 bases; J trimming: 0 bases; junction bases outside the gene matches: 1. The CDR3 totals 14 residues.

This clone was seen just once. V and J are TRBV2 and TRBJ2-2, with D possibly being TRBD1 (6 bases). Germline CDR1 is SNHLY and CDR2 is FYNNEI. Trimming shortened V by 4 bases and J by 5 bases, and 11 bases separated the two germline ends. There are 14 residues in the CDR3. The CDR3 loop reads CASSGQDGTGELFF. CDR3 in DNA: TGTGCCAGCAGTGGACAGGATGGGACCGGGGAGCTGTTTTTT.

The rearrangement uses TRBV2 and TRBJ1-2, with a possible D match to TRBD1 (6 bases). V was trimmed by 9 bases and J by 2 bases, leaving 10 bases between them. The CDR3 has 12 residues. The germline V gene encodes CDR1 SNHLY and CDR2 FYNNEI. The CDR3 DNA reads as TGTGCCAGTTACAGGGTGAACTATGGCTACACCTTC. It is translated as CASYRVNYGYTF.